The present entry profiles one T cell receptor (beta chain) with its context. Its antigen remains unidentified. The sample comes from a study of CD8+ T cells in alopecia areata. Study-level findings and limits: It was less clear whether patients shared TCRs than it was in mice, possibly because of HLA. Lesional scalp, notably in alopecia totalis/universalis, had clonality above that of normal scalp.

Extracted RNA was reverse transcribed, and the resulting cDNA served as sequencing template. The assay was immunoSEQ multiplex PCR, and TCRdb's table has in-frame clones only and misses some. The sample lists fewer than 150,000 clones; roughly 69% were seen once. The TCR sequence derives from a human donor in good health. Specimen: CD4+ T cells sorted from blood.

The CDR3 reads CAWSPGQGAGGYTF. The CDR3 DNA reads TGTGCCTGGAGCCCGGGACAGGGGGCGGGTGGCTACACCTTC. The rearrangement links TRBV30 to TRBJ1-2, with 12 bases that match TRBD1. The CDR3 extends over 14 amino acids. In germline, CDR1 is GTSNPN, CDR2 SVGIG (reference sequence). V shed 3 bases and J 7 bases; nucleotides not matched to a gene: 6.